The 4 T cell receptor beta chains reported below all come from one sample, sequenced in a study of shared clonotypes between healthy human individuals (dated by TCRdb to about 2020). The library came from the immunoSEQ multiplex PCR assay. TCRdb limited this immuneACCESS table to in-frame rearrangements with V and J called. A share of clones is missing; checked studies link under half to unresolved V genes, and the rest is unexplained. Across this sample there are 2,100,000 or so clones, with roughly 95% seen only once. About 0.13% of the sample comes from the top ten. The sequenced sample was naive CD4+ T cells sorted from blood. The cell subset or site label for this specimen denotes: CD45RA+ positively selected. The receptors derive from a man aged 18 to 29 in good health.

V is TRBV27 and J is TRBJ1-2, with D possibly matching TRBD1 (5 bases). The germline V gene encodes CDR1 MNHEY and CDR2 SMNVEV (reference sequence). The CDR3 runs 17 residues. The V and J ends lost 3 bases and 1 base respectively, with 18 bases between them. This CDR3 is CASSLRYGAGLNYGYTF. The DNA of the CDR3 is TGTGCCAGCAGTTTGAGATATGGGGCAGGACTTAACTATGGCTACACCTTC.

On this clone itself: Other DNA variants within this sample encode the same CDR3. The chain uses TRBV5-1 and TRBJ1-1; no firm D call. Germline V gene data show CDR1 as SGHRS and CDR2 as YFSETQ. There are 13 residues in the CDR3. V lost 2 bases and J lost 0, with 5 bases in between. CDR3 nucleotides: TGCGCCAGCAGCTTTAGGTTGAACACTGAAGCTTTCTTT. Its translation: CASSFRLNTEAFF. Full variable domain (outside the CDR3, taken from reference TRBV5-1 and TRBJ1-1): KAGVTQTPRYLIKTRGQQVTLSCSPISGHRSVSWYQQTPGQGLQFLFEYFSETQRNKGNFPGRFSGRQFSNSRSEMNVSTLELGDSALYLCASSFRLNTEAFFGQGTRLTVV.

The V call is TRBV27, the J call TRBJ1-2, with 8 positions matching TRBD1. The CDR3 extends over 15 amino acids. Per germline, CDR1 MNHEY and CDR2 SMNVEV (reference sequence). The V gene end was trimmed by 4 bases and the J gene end by 5 bases; junction bases not matched to a gene: 9. The CDR3 DNA reads as TGTGCCAGCAGTTCCGGACAGGGAGGATTGTATGGCTACACCTTC. Amino acid sequence: CASSSGQGGLYGYTF.

This chain joins TRBV6-1 and TRBJ1-5, with D hard to call. V lost 6 bases and J 0 bases, leaving 12 bases between the germline ends. This CDR3 comprises 15 residues. Germline V CDR1 and CDR2: MNHNS, SASEGT. The CDR3 DNA sequence: TGTGCCAGCAGATTCCCCGCTGCTAGCAATCAGCCCCAGCATTTT. Amino acid sequence: CASRFPAASNQPQHF.